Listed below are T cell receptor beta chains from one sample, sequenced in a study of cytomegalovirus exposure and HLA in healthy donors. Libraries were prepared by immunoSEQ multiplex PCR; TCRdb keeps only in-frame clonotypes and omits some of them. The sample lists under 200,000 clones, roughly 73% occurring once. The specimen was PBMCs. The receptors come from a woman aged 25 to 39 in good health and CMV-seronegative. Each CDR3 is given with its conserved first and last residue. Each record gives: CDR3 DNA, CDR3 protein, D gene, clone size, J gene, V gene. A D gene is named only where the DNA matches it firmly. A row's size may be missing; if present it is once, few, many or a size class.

CDR3 DNA: TGCGCCAGCAGCCGCAAACTAGACTATAGCGGGGTTACAGATACGCAGTATTTT
CDR3 protein: CASSRKLDYSGVTDTQYF
D gene: TRBD2
clone size: NA
J gene: TRBJ2-3
V gene: TRBV4-1

CDR3 DNA: TGTGCCAGCTCACCACCATCGGGAAACTATGGCTACACCTTC
CDR3 protein: CASSPPSGNYGYTF
D gene: NA
clone size: few
J gene: TRBJ1-2
V gene: TRBV18

CDR3 DNA: TGTGCCACCAGCAGCCACCCCGGACAGGACCCTAGAGGCTACACCTTC
CDR3 protein: CATSSHPGQDPRGYTF
D gene: TRBD1
clone size: NA
J gene: TRBJ1-2
V gene: TRBV15

CDR3 DNA: TGTGCCAGCAGCCCCACGCGGGACGGGGATTGGGGCTACACCTTC
CDR3 protein: CASSPTRDGDWGYTF
D gene: NA
clone size: NA
J gene: TRBJ1-2
V gene: TRBV6-6

CDR3 DNA: TGTGCCAGCAACCGAGCGAACACAGATACGCAGTATTTT
CDR3 protein: CASNRANTDTQYF
D gene: NA
clone size: NA
J gene: TRBJ2-3
V gene: TRBV9

CDR3 DNA: TGTGCCAGCATCAGACAGGAGATATCCTACAATGAGCAGTTCTTC
CDR3 protein: CASIRQEISYNEQFF
D gene: NA
clone size: medium-sized
J gene: TRBJ2-1
V gene: TRBV7-9

CDR3 DNA: TGTGCCAGCAGCTTCGTGGGACAGGACCAAGAGACCCAGTACTTC
CDR3 protein: CASSFVGQDQETQYF
D gene: TRBD1
clone size: NA
J gene: TRBJ2-5
V gene: TRBV7-9

CDR3 DNA: TGTGCCAGCAGTGAAGGTGCGGGAGGAGGTGCAGATACGCAGTATTTT
CDR3 protein: CASSEGAGGGADTQYF
D gene: TRBD2
clone size: NA
J gene: TRBJ2-3
V gene: TRBV6-1

CDR3 DNA: TGTGCTAGTGGTTCGGGACAGGGGAGAGAGACCCAGTACTTC
CDR3 protein: CASGSGQGRETQYF
D gene: TRBD1
clone size: NA
J gene: TRBJ2-5
V gene: TRBV12-5

CDR3 DNA: TGTGCCAGTAGTCCCACAGGGGGCTCCTACGAGCAGTACTTC
CDR3 protein: CASSPTGGSYEQYF
D gene: TRBD1
clone size: NA
J gene: TRBJ2-7
V gene: TRBV19

CDR3 DNA: TGTGCCAGCAGCCTGGGTGACGGGAGTACAAATGAGCAGTTCTTC
CDR3 protein: CASSLGDGSTNEQFF
D gene: NA
clone size: once
J gene: TRBJ2-1
V gene: TRBV6-1

CDR3 DNA: TGCGCCAGCAGCGGGGGGACGGACAGGGGCGGCGGCTACACCTTC
CDR3 protein: CASSGGTDRGGGYTF
D gene: TRBD1
clone size: NA
J gene: TRBJ1-2
V gene: TRBV5-1

CDR3 DNA: TGTGCCACCAGCAGAGGAGGGAACGGGGGGCCATACGCGGAGCAGTTCTTC
CDR3 protein: CATSRGGNGGPYAEQFF
D gene: NA
clone size: once
J gene: TRBJ2-1
V gene: TRBV15

CDR3 DNA: TGCGCCAGCGGTAGGGGCCTCAACGAGCAGTACTTC
CDR3 protein: CASGRGLNEQYF
D gene: NA
clone size: NA
J gene: TRBJ2-7
V gene: TRBV5-1

CDR3 DNA: TGTGCCAGCAGCTGGCGGGTGGGAGGGGCAGTGAAATCGCAGTATTTT
CDR3 protein: CASSWRVGGAVKSQYF
D gene: TRBD2
clone size: NA
J gene: TRBJ2-3
V gene: TRBV5-6

CDR3 DNA: TGTGCCAGCAGGAAGGGACAGGGGAATGAAAAACTGTTTTTT
CDR3 protein: CASRKGQGNEKLFF
D gene: TRBD1
clone size: NA
J gene: TRBJ1-4
V gene: TRBV7-8

CDR3 DNA: TGCGCCAGCAGCCTCCGACTAGCGGTTAATGAGCAGTTCTTC
CDR3 protein: CASSLRLAVNEQFF
D gene: TRBD2
clone size: few
J gene: TRBJ2-1
V gene: TRBV4-3

CDR3 DNA: TGCAGCGTTGAAAGAGCGGGAGGGGGCAATGAGCAGTTCTTC
CDR3 protein: CSVERAGGGNEQFF
D gene: TRBD2
clone size: NA
J gene: TRBJ2-1
V gene: TRBV29-1

CDR3 DNA: TGTGCCAGCTCACCACCCCTAGCGGGATTAGAGACCCAGTACTTC
CDR3 protein: CASSPPLAGLETQYF
D gene: TRBD2
clone size: NA
J gene: TRBJ2-5
V gene: TRBV18